This TCR beta chain was observed in a study of blood T cell repertoires in COVID-19. Participants were aged about 18 to 100 years from approximately 24 US areas. Germline CDR1 and CDR2: SGHRS and YFSETQ. The CDR3 sequence is 16 residues long. V lost 4 bases, J lost 1 base, and 9 bases stayed unmatched. The table came from immunoSEQ multiplex PCR; TCRdb's copy has only in-frame clones and leaves some out. Of under 200,000 clones in the sample, approximately 87% were seen once. V usage is TRBV5-1 and J usage is TRBJ1-1; 8 bases line up with TRBD1. Sequencing used PBMCs or T cells enriched from blood (not recorded which). The clonotype comes from a woman in her forties or fifties who had recovered from COVID-19. The CDR3 here is CASSVTGGLANTEAFF. CDR3 bases: TGCGCCAGCAGCGTTACAGGGGGATTAGCGAACACTGAAGCTTTCTTT.